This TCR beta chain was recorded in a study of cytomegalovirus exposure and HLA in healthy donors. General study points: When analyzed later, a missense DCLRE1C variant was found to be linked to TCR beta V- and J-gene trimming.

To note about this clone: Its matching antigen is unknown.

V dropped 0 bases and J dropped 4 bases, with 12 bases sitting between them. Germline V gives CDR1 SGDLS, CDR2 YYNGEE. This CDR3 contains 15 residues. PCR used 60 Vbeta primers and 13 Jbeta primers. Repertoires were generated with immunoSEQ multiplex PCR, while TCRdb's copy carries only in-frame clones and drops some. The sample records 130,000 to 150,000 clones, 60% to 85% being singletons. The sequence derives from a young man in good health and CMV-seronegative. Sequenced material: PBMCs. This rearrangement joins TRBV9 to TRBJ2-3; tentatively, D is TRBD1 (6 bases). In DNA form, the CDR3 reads TGTGCCAGCAGCGTAGAGGGGGACCCCCCAGATACGCAGTATTTT. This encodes CASSVEGDPPDTQYF.